This is a list of T cell receptor beta chains from one sample in a study of blood T cell repertoires in COVID-19. TCRdb keeps only in-frame clones here, not all; method: immunoSEQ multiplex PCR. The repertoire holds around 61,000 clones, roughly 90% seen once, with less than 1.5% in the top ten. The specimen was peripheral blood. Receptor source: a man in his fifties or sixties with acute or convalescent COVID-19. The CDR3 runs from the conserved cysteine through the conserved F or W. Each record gives: V gene, J gene, D gene, clone size, CDR3 DNA, CDR3 protein. A D gene is named only where the DNA matches it firmly. Only some rows state a clone size, as once, few, many or a class for expanded clones.

v_call: TRBV6-5
j_call: TRBJ1-4
d_call: TRBD1
clone_size: -
cdr3_nt: TGTGCCAGCAGTTCAGAGACAGGGTTAATTGAAAAACTGTTTTTT
cdr3_aa: CASSSETGLIEKLFF

v_call: TRBV19
j_call: TRBJ2-5
d_call: TRBD2
clone_size: -
cdr3_nt: TGTGCCAGTAGTACCCGATGGGGACTAGTCACACAGTACTTC
cdr3_aa: CASSTRWGLVTQYF

v_call: TRBV27
j_call: TRBJ2-7
d_call: TRBD1
clone_size: once
cdr3_nt: TGTGCCAGCAGTGCCAGACAGGGGGCCTACGAGCAGTACTTC
cdr3_aa: CASSARQGAYEQYF

v_call: TRBV5-1
j_call: TRBJ1-2
d_call: -
clone_size: -
cdr3_nt: TGCGCCAGCAGCCCAGGTTCGAGACCCAACTATGGCTACACCTTC
cdr3_aa: CASSPGSRPNYGYTF

v_call: TRBV6-1
j_call: TRBJ1-5
d_call: TRBD1
clone_size: -
cdr3_nt: TGTGCCAGCAGTGCCCTGGGGGACAGAAAAAGCAATCAGCCCCAGCATTTT
cdr3_aa: CASSALGDRKSNQPQHF

v_call: TRBV27
j_call: TRBJ2-2
d_call: -
clone_size: -
cdr3_nt: TGTGCCAGCAGTTTCGTCCAGGCGAACACCGGGGAGCTGTTTTTT
cdr3_aa: CASSFVQANTGELFF

v_call: TRBV5-1
j_call: TRBJ2-7
d_call: -
clone_size: -
cdr3_nt: TGCGCCAGCAGTTCGGGCGGACAGCCCACGTCCTACGAGCAGTACTTC
cdr3_aa: CASSSGGQPTSYEQYF

v_call: TRBV13
j_call: TRBJ1-1
d_call: TRBD1
clone_size: few
cdr3_nt: TGTGCCAGCCACCGGGACAGGAACACTGAAGCTTTCTTT
cdr3_aa: CASHRDRNTEAFF

v_call: TRBV5-4
j_call: TRBJ1-2
d_call: TRBD1
clone_size: -
cdr3_nt: TGTGCCAGCAGCTTGTCACCTACTCCGGGACAGGGTGCCTATGGCTACACCTTC
cdr3_aa: CASSLSPTPGQGAYGYTF

v_call: TRBV6-1
j_call: TRBJ1-5
d_call: -
clone_size: -
cdr3_nt: TGTGCCAGCAGTGAAACGTCTCGGGGGAATCAGCCCCAGCATTTT
cdr3_aa: CASSETSRGNQPQHF

v_call: TRBV2
j_call: TRBJ2-7
d_call: -
clone_size: -
cdr3_nt: TGTGCCAGCAGGAAACAGCAATACTCCGAGACGGTCTACGAGCAGTACTTC
cdr3_aa: CASRKQQYSETVYEQYF

v_call: TRBV19
j_call: TRBJ1-6
d_call: -
clone_size: -
cdr3_nt: TGTGCCAGTAGTAAGTCCGGGCGGGAGGCTTCACCCCTCCACTTT
cdr3_aa: CASSKSGREASPLHF

v_call: TRBV21-1
j_call: TRBJ1-1
d_call: -
clone_size: -
cdr3_nt: TGTGCCAGCAGCCCCCCCGCCGGTAATAGTGGCACTGAAGCTTTCTTT
cdr3_aa: CASSPPAGNSGTEAFF

v_call: TRBV4-1
j_call: TRBJ1-2
d_call: -
clone_size: once
cdr3_nt: TGCGCCAGCAGCCAAGATCCAGGGAACGGCTACACCTTC
cdr3_aa: CASSQDPGNGYTF

v_call: TRBV27
j_call: TRBJ1-1
d_call: TRBD1
clone_size: -
cdr3_nt: TGTGCCAGCAGTCCTGAAACAGGGGACGCTGAAGCTTTCTTT
cdr3_aa: CASSPETGDAEAFF

v_call: TRBV29-1
j_call: TRBJ1-2
d_call: TRBD1
clone_size: -
cdr3_nt: TGCAGCGTTGAAGATCTTGGACAGGGTCCTGGAGGATATGGCTACACCTTC
cdr3_aa: CSVEDLGQGPGGYGYTF

v_call: TRBV12-3/TRBV12-4
j_call: TRBJ1-3
d_call: -
clone_size: -
cdr3_nt: TGTGCCAGCATCCAATGGGGCGGCCGAGAGAGATATTTT
cdr3_aa: CASIQWGGRERYF

v_call: TRBV7-9
j_call: TRBJ2-7
d_call: TRBD2
clone_size: -
cdr3_nt: TGTGCCAGCAGTTTACGGGGGGGCCTCGACGAGCAGTACTTC
cdr3_aa: CASSLRGGLDEQYF

v_call: TRBV29-1
j_call: TRBJ1-2
d_call: -
clone_size: -
cdr3_nt: TGCAGCGTGCGCAGGGCGATTAGCTATGGCTACACCTTC
cdr3_aa: CSVRRAISYGYTF

v_call: TRBV4-2
j_call: TRBJ1-5
d_call: -
clone_size: -
cdr3_nt: TGTGCCAGCAGCCAAGTACGTCTGACAAATAGCAATCAGCCCCAGCATTTT
cdr3_aa: CASSQVRLTNSNQPQHF

v_call: TRBV5-6
j_call: TRBJ1-2
d_call: TRBD1
clone_size: -
cdr3_nt: TGTGCCAGCAGTTCAGACAGGGGATTTGGTGGCTACACCTTC
cdr3_aa: CASSSDRGFGGYTF

v_call: TRBV6-6
j_call: TRBJ2-3
d_call: TRBD2
clone_size: -
cdr3_nt: TGTGCCAGCAGCTTGTCGGCTTCTAGCGGGGGGTTCTCTAGCACAGATACGCAGTATTTT
cdr3_aa: CASSLSASSGGFSSTDTQYF

v_call: TRBV7-2
j_call: TRBJ1-5
d_call: -
clone_size: -
cdr3_nt: TGTGCCAGCAGCCTGGGGCAGATTTTCCAGCCCCAGCATTTT
cdr3_aa: CASSLGQIFQPQHF

v_call: TRBV29-1
j_call: TRBJ2-4
d_call: -
clone_size: -
cdr3_nt: TGCAGCGTTCTCCCTCCCCCAGGGTCGCCAGGAAACATTCAGTACTTC
cdr3_aa: CSVLPPPGSPGNIQYF

v_call: TRBV29-1
j_call: TRBJ2-7
d_call: TRBD1
clone_size: -
cdr3_nt: TGCAGCGTGGGGAAACAGGGGTATATCTACGAGCAGTACTTC
cdr3_aa: CSVGKQGYIYEQYF

v_call: TRBV7-2
j_call: TRBJ2-3
d_call: TRBD2
clone_size: -
cdr3_nt: TGTGCCAGCAGCTTTATCATGGCTAGCGGGGGGGAACCCACAGATACGCAGTATTTT
cdr3_aa: CASSFIMASGGEPTDTQYF

v_call: TRBV10-2
j_call: TRBJ1-1
d_call: TRBD1
clone_size: -
cdr3_nt: TGCGCCAGCAGTTTTGGACAGGTAGTAATAAGCGCTGAAGCTTTCTTT
cdr3_aa: CASSFGQVVISAEAFF

v_call: TRBV5-4
j_call: TRBJ1-1
d_call: -
clone_size: -
cdr3_nt: TGTGCCAGCACGCCCGGGGGGCGCATTAATGGCGCTTTCTTT
cdr3_aa: CASTPGGRINGAFF